Listed below are T cell receptor beta chains from one sample, sequenced in a study of tumor-infiltrating lymphocytes in oesophageal squamous cell carcinoma. TCRdb re-called the PCR reads with MiXCR, one entry per CDR3 protein. The data show 8,500 to 14,000 distinct CDR3 sequences, approximately 60% seen once. The source material was esophageal tumor tissue. These receptors originate from a male donor with esophageal squamous cell carcinoma. CDR3s include the opening cysteine and the closing phenylalanine or tryptophan. A D gene is named only where the DNA matches it firmly. Expanded clones are given a class, and other clones once, few, many or no size at all.

V gene: TRBV7-9
clone size: many
D gene: TRBD1
J gene: TRBJ1-2
CDR3 protein: CASSLDGTVYGYTF
CDR3 DNA: TGTGCCAGCAGCTTAGACGGGACAGTGTATGGCTACACCTTC

V gene: TRBV19
clone size: -
D gene: -
J gene: TRBJ1-5
CDR3 protein: CASSFGYNQPQHF
CDR3 DNA: TGTGCCAGTAGTTTTGGTTACAATCAGCCCCAGCATTTT

V gene: TRBV12-3/TRBV12-4
clone size: -
D gene: -
J gene: TRBJ2-1
CDR3 protein: CASSFRGQGWGNEQFF
CDR3 DNA: TGTGCCAGCAGTTTTCGTGGGCAGGGATGGGGGAATGAGCAGTTCTTC

V gene: TRBV10-3
clone size: medium-sized
D gene: -
J gene: TRBJ2-7
CDR3 protein: CAISEMTPSYEQYF
CDR3 DNA: TGTGCCATCAGTGAAATGACTCCGTCCTACGAGCAGTACTTC

V gene: TRBV10-3
clone size: -
D gene: -
J gene: TRBJ2-3
CDR3 protein: CAISEGVGETDTQYF
CDR3 DNA: TGTGCCATCAGTGAAGGGGTCGGAGAGACAGATACGCAGTATTTT

V gene: TRBV23-1
clone size: -
D gene: -
J gene: TRBJ2-1
CDR3 protein: CASSQARAVDEQFF
CDR3 DNA: TGCGCCAGCAGTCAAGCCAGGGCCGTTGATGAGCAGTTCTTC

V gene: TRBV7-2
clone size: few
D gene: -
J gene: TRBJ2-6
CDR3 protein: CASSLAPGIGANVLTF
CDR3 DNA: TGTGCCAGCAGCTTAGCGCCCGGGATCGGGGCCAACGTCCTGACTTTC

V gene: TRBV7-9
clone size: -
D gene: -
J gene: TRBJ2-5
CDR3 protein: CASSFGGRRENEQYF
CDR3 DNA: TGTGCCAGCAGCTTTGGGGGGAGACGGGAGAATGAGCAGTACTTC

V gene: TRBV7-3
clone size: -
D gene: -
J gene: TRBJ2-5
CDR3 protein: CASSWWVGETQYF
CDR3 DNA: TGTGCCAGCAGCTGGTGGGTGGGGGAGACCCAGTACTTC

V gene: TRBV5-4
clone size: many
D gene: TRBD2
J gene: TRBJ2-7
CDR3 protein: CASSRGGYEQYF
CDR3 DNA: TGTGCCAGCAGCCGCGGGGGCTACGAGCAGTACTTC

V gene: TRBV28
clone size: medium-sized
D gene: TRBD2
J gene: TRBJ2-7
CDR3 protein: CASSPRIAGYPYEQYF
CDR3 DNA: TGTGCCAGCAGCCCCCGTATAGCGGGATATCCCTACGAGCAGTACTTC

V gene: TRBV11-3
clone size: -
D gene: TRBD2
J gene: TRBJ2-1
CDR3 protein: CASSLGTSALGEQFF
CDR3 DNA: TGTGCCAGCAGCTTAGGGACTAGCGCTCTAGGAGAGCAGTTCTTC

V gene: TRBV7-9
clone size: -
D gene: -
J gene: TRBJ2-1
CDR3 protein: CASSYGWDEQFF
CDR3 DNA: TGTGCCAGCAGCTACGGTTGGGATGAGCAGTTCTTC

V gene: TRBV6-6
clone size: -
D gene: -
J gene: TRBJ2-2
CDR3 protein: CASRDTRGATNTGELFF
CDR3 DNA: TGTGCCAGCAGGGACACGAGGGGGGCCACGAACACCGGGGAGCTGTTTTTT

V gene: TRBV7-6
clone size: -
D gene: TRBD1
J gene: TRBJ2-5
CDR3 protein: CASSLGTGDQETQYF
CDR3 DNA: TGTGCCAGCAGCTTGGGGACAGGGGACCAAGAGACCCAGTACTTC

V gene: TRBV6-1
clone size: many
D gene: TRBD1
J gene: TRBJ2-5
CDR3 protein: CASTRGGQGYGTQYF
CDR3 DNA: TGTGCCAGCACCCGTGGGGGACAGGGATATGGGACCCAGTACTTC

V gene: TRBV7-2
clone size: -
D gene: TRBD2
J gene: TRBJ2-5
CDR3 protein: CASSLLTSGKETQYF
CDR3 DNA: TGTGCCAGCAGCTTATTGACTAGCGGGAAGGAGACCCAGTACTTC

V gene: TRBV12-3/TRBV12-4
clone size: few
D gene: TRBD1
J gene: TRBJ2-5
CDR3 protein: CASKTGETQYF
CDR3 DNA: TGTGCCAGCAAGACAGGGGAGACCCAGTACTTC

V gene: TRBV7-2
clone size: -
D gene: TRBD2
J gene: TRBJ2-7
CDR3 protein: CASSLGSSGSSYEQYF
CDR3 DNA: TGTGCCAGCAGCTTAGGTTCTAGCGGGAGCTCCTACGAGCAGTACTTC

V gene: TRBV6-9
clone size: -
D gene: TRBD2
J gene: TRBJ2-1
CDR3 protein: CASSYPRGVSGEGSEQFF
CDR3 DNA: TGTGCCAGCAGTTACCCCAGAGGGGTGAGCGGGGAGGGTTCTGAGCAGTTCTTC

V gene: TRBV7-9
clone size: -
D gene: TRBD1
J gene: TRBJ1-5
CDR3 protein: CASSSDRDGQPQHF
CDR3 DNA: TGTGCCAGCAGCTCGGACAGGGACGGACAGCCCCAGCATTTT

V gene: TRBV5-1
clone size: -
D gene: -
J gene: TRBJ2-3
CDR3 protein: CASSRIADHTDTQYF
CDR3 DNA: TGCGCCAGCAGTCGTATAGCGGATCACACAGATACGCAGTATTTT

V gene: TRBV11-1
clone size: -
D gene: TRBD1
J gene: TRBJ2-2
CDR3 protein: CASSRDRAINTGELFF
CDR3 DNA: TGTGCCAGCAGCAGGGACAGGGCGATCAACACCGGGGAGCTGTTTTTT

V gene: TRBV7-2
clone size: many
D gene: -
J gene: TRBJ2-1
CDR3 protein: CASSLYSGTYNEQFF
CDR3 DNA: TGTGCCAGCAGCTTATACTCCGGAACCTACAATGAGCAGTTCTTC

V gene: TRBV5-1
clone size: -
D gene: -
J gene: TRBJ2-3
CDR3 protein: CASSPATGGREETQYF
CDR3 DNA: TGCGCCAGCAGCCCGGCAACTGGGGGTCGAGAAGAGACCCAGTATTTT

V gene: TRBV28
clone size: medium-sized
D gene: TRBD2
J gene: TRBJ2-7
CDR3 protein: CASRPPPHSGRNYEQYF
CDR3 DNA: TGTGCCAGCAGGCCACCCCCACATAGCGGGCGAAACTACGAGCAGTACTTC

V gene: TRBV12-3/TRBV12-4
clone size: -
D gene: TRBD1
J gene: TRBJ2-1
CDR3 protein: CASSPTGGSRNEQFF
CDR3 DNA: TGTGCCAGCAGCCCGACAGGGGGGTCACGCAATGAGCAGTTCTTC

V gene: TRBV11-2
clone size: few
D gene: -
J gene: TRBJ1-2
CDR3 protein: CASSLGGHPSAGYTF
CDR3 DNA: TGTGCCAGCAGCTTAGGTGGACATCCCTCAGCGGGCTACACCTTC

V gene: TRBV10-3
clone size: -
D gene: TRBD2
J gene: TRBJ2-5
CDR3 protein: CAISESGGLQETQYF
CDR3 DNA: TGTGCCATCAGTGAGTCTGGGGGACTACAAGAGACCCAGTACTTC